This T cell receptor (beta chain) was captured in a study of blood T cell repertoires in COVID-19. Study background: Nucleic acid was either cDNA or gDNA, and it came from T cells, B-cell-depleted T cells, or PBMCs.

This clone appeared a few times. Study processing details: Amplification of reference gene primers was used by the study to estimate nucleated cell counts. This table comes from immunoSEQ multiplex PCR, and its TCRdb copy is limited to in-frame clones, with some not included. The V and J calls and clone size were taken over from that table, and D and trimming were inferred from the DNA. Here the sample spans about 240,000 clones, 86% being singletons. Sequencing was done on a sample of peripheral blood. The receptor was derived from a man at least 80 years old with acute or convalescent COVID-19.

This CDR3 is CASSLEGGRTGNTIYF. CDR3 in DNA: TGTGCCAGCAGCTTAGAAGGGGGACGCACGGGAAACACCATATATTTT. This chain connects TRBV7-6 to TRBJ1-3, with TRBD1 as a possible D gene (6 bases). V was pared by 1 base and J by 4 bases, with 14 bases between. Germline loops: CDR1 SGHVS, CDR2 FNYEAQ. The CDR3 loop spans 16 amino acids.